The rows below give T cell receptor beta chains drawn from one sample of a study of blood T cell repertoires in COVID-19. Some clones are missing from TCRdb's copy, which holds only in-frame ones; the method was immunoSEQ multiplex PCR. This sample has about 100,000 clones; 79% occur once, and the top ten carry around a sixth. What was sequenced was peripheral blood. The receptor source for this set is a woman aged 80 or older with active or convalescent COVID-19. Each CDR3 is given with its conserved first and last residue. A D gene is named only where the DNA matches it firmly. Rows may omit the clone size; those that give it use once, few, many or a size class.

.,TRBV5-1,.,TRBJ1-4,TGTGCCAGCGGACAGACTAATGAAAAACTGTTTTTT,CASGQTNEKLFF
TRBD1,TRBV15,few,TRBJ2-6,TGTGCCACCAGCAGAGAGCGACAGGGAACCAACGTCCTGACTTTC,CATSRERQGTNVLTF
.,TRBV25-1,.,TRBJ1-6,TGTGCCAGCAGTTCCCAAGAAGGCGCGGGGTCACCCCTCCACTTT,CASSSQEGAGSPLHF
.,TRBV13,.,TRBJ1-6,TGTGCCAGCAGCATCCGGGGGTCGGACTCCTATAATTCACCCCTCCACTTT,CASSIRGSDSYNSPLHF
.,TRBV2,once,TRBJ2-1,TGTGCCAGCAGTACCACGGACTACCCCAATGAGCAGTTCTTC,CASSTTDYPNEQFF
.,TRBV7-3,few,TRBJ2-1,TGTGCCAGCAGCTTGGACGGCGGGAATTACAATGAGCAGTTCTTC,CASSLDGGNYNEQFF
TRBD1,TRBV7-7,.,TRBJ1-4,TGTGCTAGCAGCTTAGGGCCCCGGGGTCGCCCAGGGGGAAAAAAACTGTTTTTT,CASSLGPRGRPGGKKLFF
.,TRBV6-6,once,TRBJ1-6,TGTGCCAGCAGTCAGGGGTCCTATAATTCACCCCTCCACTTT,CASSQGSYNSPLHF
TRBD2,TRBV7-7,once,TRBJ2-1,TGTGCTAGCAGCTTAACAGCGGGAGGTGAGCAGTTCTTC,CASSLTAGGEQFF
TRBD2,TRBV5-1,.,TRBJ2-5,TGCGCCAGCAGCTTATCGAGCGGGGTGGGCAAGGAGACCCAGTACTTC,CASSLSSGVGKETQYF
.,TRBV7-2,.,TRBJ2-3,TGTGCCAGCAGCTTAGGCGTCTCTAGCGCCCCATCCCCAGATACGCAGTATTTT,CASSLGVSSAPSPDTQYF
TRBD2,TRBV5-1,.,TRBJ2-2,TGTGCCAGCAGCCTAGCGGGATCGAACACCGGGGAGCTGTTTTTT,CASSLAGSNTGELFF
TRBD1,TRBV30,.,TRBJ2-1,TGTGCCGCGAGGGAGGACAGGGGTTACAATGAGCAGTTCTTC,CAAREDRGYNEQFF
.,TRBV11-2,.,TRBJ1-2,TGTGCCAGCAGCTTGAAGACAGCCAGTTATGGCTACACCTTC,CASSLKTASYGYTF
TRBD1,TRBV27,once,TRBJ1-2,TGTGCCAGCAGCCCATGGCAGGGGGCGACGGGAGGCTACACCTTC,CASSPWQGATGGYTF